This TCR gamma chain was captured by sequencing in a study of Vδ1+ human thymocytes. General study points: In the thymus, TRG and TRD repertoires looked highly polyclonal with Gaussian CDR3 lengths. Unlike peripheral blood Vdelta1+ controls, thymic delta-chain sequences included 15% to 20% Vdelta2 and few Vdelta3.

This clone was detected only a few times. Its antigen is currently unknown. RNA was extracted from the cells and then reverse transcribed. Pooled V-gene forward primers with one constant-region reverse primer generated the CDR3 amplicons by multiplex PCR. TCRdb reanalyzed the multiplex PCR reads using CATT. The sample lists 25,000 to 35,000 gamma-chain clones; over 15% were seen once. After alphabeta T cell depletion, CD3+ Vdelta1+ Vdelta2- thymocytes were sorted. The germline gives CDR1 VTNTFY, CDR2 YDVSTARD (reference sequence). The J segment lost 7 bases and the V segment lost 1 base, leaving 7 bases of the junction unmatched. This CDR3 comprises 13 residues.

What was sequenced was Vdelta1+ gamma-delta thymocytes from the thymus. Subset reported: FACS-sorted CD3+ TCRalphabeta- TCRVdelta1+ TCRVdelta2- thymocytes. V and J are TRGV3 and TRGJ1 or TRGJ2. The sequence was collected from a boy under two years old who had congenital heart surgery. This CDR3 is CATWDSAVYKKLF. The CDR3, as DNA: TGTGCCACCTGGGACAGTGCCGTGTATAAGAAACTCTTT.